A single sample gave rise to the 18 T cell receptor beta chains below, sequenced in a study of control samples from healthy donors and cancer patients. Method: immunoSEQ multiplex PCR; TCRdb's copy keeps in-frame clones and lacks some. This repertoire shows about 12,000 clones, 85% to 90% found once; its top ten account for about 2.5%. The sequencing sample was made of formalin-fixed, paraffin-embedded tissue. These TCRs come from a male donor with melanoma.

The chain couples TRBV7-9 to TRBJ1-5, with no clear D. With 7 bases removed from V and 0 bases from J, the gap between germline ends came to 10 bases. In germline, CDR1 is SEHNR, CDR2 FQNEAQ (reference sequence). The CDR3 totals 14 residues. The CDR3 DNA sequence: TGTGCCAGCATGCGGGGAGATAGCAATCAGCCCCAGCATTTT. Its protein is CASMRGDSNQPQHF.

The V call is TRBV27, the J call TRBJ1-5; D perhaps matches TRBD1 (6 bases). Germline V CDR1 and CDR2: MNHEY, SMNVEV (reference sequence). The V and J ends lost 2 bases and 3 bases respectively, with 8 bases between them. CDR3 length: 14 amino acids. DNA for the CDR3: TGTGCCAGCAGTTTACAGGGGAACAATCAGCCCCAGCATTTT. Protein product: CASSLQGNNQPQHF.

J is TRBJ2-5 and V is TRBV7-2; 11 nucleotides line up with TRBD1. The CDR3 runs to 15 residues. After removal of 5 bases from V and 6 bases from J, the junction contained 8 bases not matched to a gene. Per the germline V gene, CDR1 is SGHTA and CDR2 is FQGNSA. In DNA form, the CDR3 reads TGTGCCAGCAGCCAGCGGACAGGGGGCAGTAAGACCCAGTACTTC. This translates into CASSQRTGGSKTQYF.

The chain has TRBV6-5 and TRBJ2-3, with TRBD2 matching over 7 bases. CDR3 length: 15 residues. Per germline, CDR1 MNHEY and CDR2 SVGAGI. The junction had 5 bases not matched to a gene; V was cut back by 1 base and J by 4 bases. In nucleotides, the CDR3 is TGTGCCAGCAGTTACTGGAGCGGGATCCCAGATACGCAGTATTTT. This codes for CASSYWSGIPDTQYF.

This sequence joins TRBV25-1 and TRBJ1-2, with D possibly matching TRBD1 (6 bases). Germline-derived CDR1 and CDR2 are MGHDK and SYGVNS. The V and J ends lost 6 bases and 7 bases respectively, with 9 bases between them. The CDR3 is made up of 11 amino acids. This chain's CDR3 is CASRTGRGYTF. The CDR3 nucleotides read TGTGCCAGCAGGACAGGACGTGGCTACACCTTC.

The chain combines TRBV6-5 with TRBJ1-2; 11 bases fit TRBD1. Per the germline V gene, CDR1 is MNHEY and CDR2 is SVGAGI. The V and J ends lost 3 bases and 7 bases, in that order; junction bases with no gene match: 7. The CDR3 runs to 15 residues. CDR3 nucleotides: TGTGCCAGCAGTTATGCGGACAGGGGGCTTCGTGGCTACACCTTC. Protein product: CASSYADRGLRGYTF.

J is TRBJ2-7 and V is TRBV2; no clear D gene. V was shortened by 7 bases and J by 0 bases, with 10 bases between the two germline ends. The CDR3 has 13 residues. The germline V gene encodes CDR1 SNHLY and CDR2 FYNNEI. As DNA, the CDR3 is TGTGCCAGCATGGTGTCAGACTCCTACGAGCAGTACTTC. This gives the protein CASMVSDSYEQYF. The entire variable domain, with the rest obtained from reference TRBV2 and TRBJ2-7, is as follows: EPEVTQTPSHQVTQMGQEVILRCVPISNHLYFYWYRQILGQKVEFLVSFYNNEISEKSEIFDDQFSVERPDGSNFTLKIRSTKLEDSAMYFCASMVSDSYEQYFGPGTRLTVT.

The chain has TRBV12-5 and TRBJ1-1; TRBD1 matches at 7 bases. V lost 5 bases to trimming and J lost 5 bases; unmatched junction nucleotides: 5. This CDR3 is built from 13 residues. CDR1 LGHNT and CDR2 FRNRAP come from the germline V gene. The CDR3 here is CASGRQGLTEAFF. In DNA, the CDR3 is TGTGCTAGTGGTCGACAGGGCCTGACTGAAGCTTTCTTT.

The rearrangement joins TRBV5-1 to TRBJ1-2; 9 nucleotides align to TRBD1. The V gene end was trimmed by 0 bases and the J gene end by 1 base; junction bases not matched to a gene: 4. The CDR3 is made up of 16 amino acids. In germline, CDR1 is SGHRS, CDR2 YFSETQ. The CDR3 sequence: CASSLGTGGSNYGYTF. The DNA for the CDR3 is TGCGCCAGCAGCTTGGGAACAGGGGGCAGTAACTATGGCTACACCTTC.

This clone was counted a single time. CDR3 coding DNA: TGTGCCAGCAGCTCACTAAAATCTGAGACCCAGTACTTC. Its protein is CASSSLKSETQYF. The chain recombines TRBV5-5 with TRBJ2-5, with D unclear. The germline V gene has CDR1 SGHKS and CDR2 YYEKEE (reference sequence). V gave up 3 bases and J gave up 5 bases, with 11 bases separating them. The CDR3 is 13 amino acids.

The chain is built from TRBV7-9 and TRBJ2-7, with D perhaps TRBD2 (6 bases). CDR1 and CDR2 from the germline V gene are SEHNR and FQNEAQ (reference sequence). Trimming took 5 bases from V and 3 from J, leaving 11 bases between them. This CDR3 comprises 13 residues. The CDR3 loop reads CASSPMGLYEQYV. CDR3 in DNA: TGTGCCAGCAGCCCTATGGGACTCTACGAGCAGTACGTC.

V is TRBV30 and J is TRBJ1-3, with unresolved D. CDR3 size: 14 residues. Germline V lookup: CDR1 GTSNPN, CDR2 SVGIG (reference sequence). The germline V and J ends were trimmed by 1 base and 0 bases, with 7 bases remaining between them. The CDR3 is CAWSASSSGNTIYF. The CDR3 DNA is TGTGCCTGGAGTGCCTCAAGCTCTGGAAACACCATATATTTT.

The chain recombines TRBV7-9 with TRBJ2-5; D gene ambiguous. The V end lost 5 bases, the J end lost 1 base, and 11 bases lay between the germline ends. Germline V CDR1 and CDR2: SEHNR, FQNEAQ (reference sequence). The CDR3 covers 14 residues. The CDR3 DNA sequence: TGTGCCAGCAGCCAACTATCCATCCAAGAGACCCAGTACTTC. Translated, it gives CASSQLSIQETQYF. Variable domain in full (rest from reference TRBV7-9 and TRBJ2-5): DTGVSQNPRHKITKRGQNVTFRCDPISEHNRLYWYRQTLGQGPEFLTYFQNEAQLEKSRLLSDRFSAERPKGSFSTLEIQRTEQGDSAMYLCASSQLSIQETQYFGPGTRLLVL.

This chain connects TRBV24-1 to TRBJ2-1; D unresolved. Trimming took 3 bases from V and 11 from J, leaving 19 bases between them. Germline loops: CDR1 KGHDR, CDR2 SFDVKD. There are 15 residues in the CDR3. The CDR3 DNA follows: TGTGCCACCAGTGATCCCCCGACCTCCCGAGGAAAGCAGTTCTTC. Protein: CATSDPPTSRGKQFF.

The genes are TRBV5-4 and TRBJ2-2; D call uncertain. The CDR3 consists of 15 residues. The V gene's germline CDR1 is SGHNT and CDR2 YYREEE (reference sequence). Trimming shortened V by 0 bases and J by 1 base, and 7 bases separated the two germline ends. The CDR3 spells CASSLAQKNTGELFF. The CDR3 bases are TGTGCCAGCAGCTTGGCCCAGAAGAACACCGGGGAGCTGTTTTTT.

This chain uses TRBV5-1 with TRBJ2-3; 10 nucleotides line up with TRBD1. Trimming at V came to 2 bases and at J to 3 bases, leaving 3 bases not matched to a gene. Per germline, CDR1 SGHRS and CDR2 YFSETQ. This CDR3 has 15 residues. This chain's CDR3 is CASSFGDRGTDTQYF. In DNA form, the CDR3 reads TGCGCCAGCAGCTTCGGGGACAGGGGTACAGATACGCAGTATTTT.

As to this clone: Germline and junction disagree at one end, which may indicate a read error. V gene TRBV27 combines with J gene TRBJ1-1, with D maybe TRBD1 (5 bases). Germline V gene lookup returns CDR1 MNHEY and CDR2 SMNVEV (reference sequence). The CDR3 has 15 amino acids. CDR3 bases: TGTGCCAGCAGTTTAATGGCAGGGCGGTACACTAAAGCTTTCTTT. Protein sequence: CASSLMAGRYTKAFF.

The J gene is TRBJ1-5, the V gene TRBV19; unclear D gene. Between the trimmed V and J ends, which lost 8 bases and 0 bases, there was a span of 11 bases. The CDR3 runs 14 residues. CDR1 LNHDA and CDR2 SQIVND come from the germline V gene (reference sequence). The DNA for the CDR3 is TGTGCCAGTGATGACAAACATAGCAATCAGCCCCAGCATTTT. It encodes CASDDKHSNQPQHF.